Reported below is one TCR beta chain. No antigen is known for it. The data stem from a study of graft-versus-host responses after intestinal transplantation. The repertoire was sequenced with immunoSEQ multiplex PCR; TCRdb's copy has only in-frame clones and lacks some. This sample yields 90,000 to 150,000 clones, of which around 95% are seen a single time; more than 2.5% belongs to the top ten. V lost 7 bases to trimming and J lost 2 bases; unmatched junction nucleotides: 8. CDR3 length: 15 amino acids. Per germline, CDR1 WSHSY and CDR2 SAAADI. This chain uses TRBV10-2 with TRBJ2-1; 7 bases are shared with TRBD2. Here the sequenced sample was unstimulated CD8+ T cells sorted from spleen or lymph node cells, taken before intestinal transplant. This TCR was sampled from a human donor who received an intestinal transplant. CDR3 nucleotide sequence: TGCGCCAGCACTGATAGCGGGTCCCCCTACAATGAGCAGTTCTTC. It codes for CASTDSGSPYNEQFF.